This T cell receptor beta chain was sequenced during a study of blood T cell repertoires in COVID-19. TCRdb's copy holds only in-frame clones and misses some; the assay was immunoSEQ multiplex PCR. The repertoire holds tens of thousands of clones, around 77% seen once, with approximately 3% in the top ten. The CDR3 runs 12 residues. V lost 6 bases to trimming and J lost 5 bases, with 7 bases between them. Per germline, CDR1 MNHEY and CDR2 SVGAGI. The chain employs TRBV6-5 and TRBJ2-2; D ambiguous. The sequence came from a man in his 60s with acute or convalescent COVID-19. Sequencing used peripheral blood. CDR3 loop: CASRFGTGELFF. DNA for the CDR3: TGTGCCAGCAGGTTCGGGACCGGGGAGCTGTTTTTT.